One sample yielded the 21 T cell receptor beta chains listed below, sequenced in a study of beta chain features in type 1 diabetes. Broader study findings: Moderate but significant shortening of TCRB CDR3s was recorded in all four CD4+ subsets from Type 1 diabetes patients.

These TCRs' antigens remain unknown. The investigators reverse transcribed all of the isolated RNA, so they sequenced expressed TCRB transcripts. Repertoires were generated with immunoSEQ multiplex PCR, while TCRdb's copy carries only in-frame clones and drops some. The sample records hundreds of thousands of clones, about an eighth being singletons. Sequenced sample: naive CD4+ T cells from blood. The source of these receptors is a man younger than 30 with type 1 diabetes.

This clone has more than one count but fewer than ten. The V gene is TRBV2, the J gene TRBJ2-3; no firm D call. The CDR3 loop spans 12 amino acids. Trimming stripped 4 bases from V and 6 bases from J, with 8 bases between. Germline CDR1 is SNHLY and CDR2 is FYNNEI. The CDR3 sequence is CASSAPPDTQYF. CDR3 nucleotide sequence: TGTGCCAGCAGTGCTCCGCCCGATACGCAGTATTTT.

The CDR3 protein is CASSPQVWGLSGYTF. CDR3 nucleotide sequence: TGTGCCAGCAGCCCACAGGTCTGGGGGCTTAGTGGCTACACCTTC. The gene calls are TRBV7-9 and TRBJ1-2; TRBD1 might be the D (6 bases). The CDR3 totals 15 residues. The germline CDR1 and CDR2 sequences are SEHNR and FQNEAQ (reference sequence). V lost 5 bases and J 7 bases, leaving 20 bases between the germline ends.

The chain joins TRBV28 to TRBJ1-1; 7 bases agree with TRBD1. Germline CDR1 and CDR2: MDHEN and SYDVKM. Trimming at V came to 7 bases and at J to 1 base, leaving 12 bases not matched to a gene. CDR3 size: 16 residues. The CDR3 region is CASKRPTGVSNTEAFF. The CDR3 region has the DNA TGTGCCAGCAAAAGGCCCACAGGGGTATCGAACACTGAAGCTTTCTTT.

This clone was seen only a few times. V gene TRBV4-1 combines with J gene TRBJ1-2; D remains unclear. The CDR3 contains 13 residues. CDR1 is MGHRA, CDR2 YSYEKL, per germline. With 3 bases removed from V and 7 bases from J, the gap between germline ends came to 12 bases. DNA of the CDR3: TGCGCCAGCAGCCAGGTGTTAGTTGGTGGCTACACCTTC. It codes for CASSQVLVGGYTF.

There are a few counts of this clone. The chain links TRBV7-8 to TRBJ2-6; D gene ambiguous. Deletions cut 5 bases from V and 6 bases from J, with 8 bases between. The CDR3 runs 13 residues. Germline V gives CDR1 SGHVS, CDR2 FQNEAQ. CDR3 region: CASSRPQANVLTF. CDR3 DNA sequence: TGTGCCAGCAGCCGCCCTCAGGCCAACGTCCTGACTTTC.

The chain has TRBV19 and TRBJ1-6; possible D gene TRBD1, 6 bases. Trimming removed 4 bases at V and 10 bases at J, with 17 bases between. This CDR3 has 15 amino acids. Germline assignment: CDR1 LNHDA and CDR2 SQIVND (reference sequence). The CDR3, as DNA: TGTGCCAGTAGTACGTCCGGACAGATAACCTCACCCCTCCACTTT. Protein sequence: CASSTSGQITSPLHF.

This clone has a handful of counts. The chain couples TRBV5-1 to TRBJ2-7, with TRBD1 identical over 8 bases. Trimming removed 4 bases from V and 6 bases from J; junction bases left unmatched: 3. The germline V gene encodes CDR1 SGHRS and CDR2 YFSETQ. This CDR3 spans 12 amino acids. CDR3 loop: CASSTRGPEQYF. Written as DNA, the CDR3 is TGCGCCAGCAGCACCAGGGGGCCCGAGCAGTACTTC.

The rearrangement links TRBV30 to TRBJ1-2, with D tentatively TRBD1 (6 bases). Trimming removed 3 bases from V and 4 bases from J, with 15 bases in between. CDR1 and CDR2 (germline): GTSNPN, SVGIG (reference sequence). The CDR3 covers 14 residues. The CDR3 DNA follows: TGTGCCTGGAGCGGGGGCCCAGGGGCCTATGGCTACACCTTC. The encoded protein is CAWSGGPGAYGYTF.

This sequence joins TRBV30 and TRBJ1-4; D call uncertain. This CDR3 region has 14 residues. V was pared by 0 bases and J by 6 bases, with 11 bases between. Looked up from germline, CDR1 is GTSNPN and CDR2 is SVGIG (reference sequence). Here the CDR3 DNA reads TGTGCCTGGAGTGTAATGGGCTCTGATGAAAAACTGTTTTTT. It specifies CAWSVMGSDEKLFF.

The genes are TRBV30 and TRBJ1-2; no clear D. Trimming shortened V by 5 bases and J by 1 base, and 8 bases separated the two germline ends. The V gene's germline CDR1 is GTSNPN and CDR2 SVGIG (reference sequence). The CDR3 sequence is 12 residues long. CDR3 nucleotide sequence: TGTGCCTGGGAGGGAAATAACTATGGCTACACCTTC. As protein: CAWEGNNYGYTF.

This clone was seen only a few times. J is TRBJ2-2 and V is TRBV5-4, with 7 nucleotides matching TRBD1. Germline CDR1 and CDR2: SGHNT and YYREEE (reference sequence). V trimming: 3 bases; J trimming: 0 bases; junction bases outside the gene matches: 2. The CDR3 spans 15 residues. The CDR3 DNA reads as TGTGCCAGCAGCTATGGGACAGCGAACACCGGGGAGCTGTTTTTT. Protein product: CASSYGTANTGELFF. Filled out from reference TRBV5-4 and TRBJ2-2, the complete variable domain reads ETGVTQSPTHLIKTRGQQVTLRCSSQSGHNTVSWYQQALGQGPQFIFQYYREEENGRGNFPPRFSGLQFPNYSSELNVNALELDDSALYLCASSYGTANTGELFFGEGSRLTVL.

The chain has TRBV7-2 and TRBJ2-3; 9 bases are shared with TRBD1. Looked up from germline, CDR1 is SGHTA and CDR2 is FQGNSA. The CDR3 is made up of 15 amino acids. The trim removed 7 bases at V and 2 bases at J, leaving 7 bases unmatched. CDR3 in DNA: TGTGCCAGCAAGGTGGGACAGGGCTACACAGATACGCAGTATTTT. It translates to CASKVGQGYTDTQYF.

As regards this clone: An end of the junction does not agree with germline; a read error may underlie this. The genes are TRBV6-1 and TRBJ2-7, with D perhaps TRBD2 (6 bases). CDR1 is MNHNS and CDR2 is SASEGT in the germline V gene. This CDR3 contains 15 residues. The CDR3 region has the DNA TGTGCCAGCAGCGAAGGGGAGGTATCAGCCTACGAGCAGTACTTC. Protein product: CASSEGEVSAYEQYF.

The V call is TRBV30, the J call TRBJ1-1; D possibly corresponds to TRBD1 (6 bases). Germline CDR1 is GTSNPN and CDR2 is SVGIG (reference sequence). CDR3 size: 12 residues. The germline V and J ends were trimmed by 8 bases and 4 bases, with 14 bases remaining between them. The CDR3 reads CARTRGGTEAFF. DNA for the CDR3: TGTGCCCGGACGAGGGGGGGCACTGAAGCTTTCTTT.

CDR3: CASSSAKMTSSTDTQYF. The CDR3 DNA follows: TGTGCCAGCAGCTCAGCTAAGATGACAAGTAGCACAGATACGCAGTATTTT. The chain carries TRBV5-4 and TRBJ2-3; D call uncertain. V shed 3 bases and J shed 0 bases, with 17 bases lying between them. The CDR3 runs 17 residues. Germline V gene sequence: CDR1 SGHNT, CDR2 YYREEE (reference sequence).

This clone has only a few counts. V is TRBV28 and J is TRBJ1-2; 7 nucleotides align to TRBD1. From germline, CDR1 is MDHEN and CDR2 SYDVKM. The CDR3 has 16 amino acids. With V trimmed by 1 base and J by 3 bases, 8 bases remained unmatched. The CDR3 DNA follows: TGTGCCAGCAGTTTATTGGGGACAGAGACTTACTATGGCTACACCTTC. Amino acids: CASSLLGTETYYGYTF.

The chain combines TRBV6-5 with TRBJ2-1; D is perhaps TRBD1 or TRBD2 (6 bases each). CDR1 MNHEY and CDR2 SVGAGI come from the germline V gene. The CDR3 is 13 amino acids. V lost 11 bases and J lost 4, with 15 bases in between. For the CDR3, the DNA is TGTGCCGGAGGTGGGGGGCCTTACAATGAGCAGTTCTTC. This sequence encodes CAGGGGPYNEQFF.

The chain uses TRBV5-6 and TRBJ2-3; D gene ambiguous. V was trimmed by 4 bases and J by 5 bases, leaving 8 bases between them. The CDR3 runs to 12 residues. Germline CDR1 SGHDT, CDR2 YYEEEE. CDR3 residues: CASSMGGDTQYF. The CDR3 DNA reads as TGTGCCAGCAGCATGGGTGGAGATACGCAGTATTTT.

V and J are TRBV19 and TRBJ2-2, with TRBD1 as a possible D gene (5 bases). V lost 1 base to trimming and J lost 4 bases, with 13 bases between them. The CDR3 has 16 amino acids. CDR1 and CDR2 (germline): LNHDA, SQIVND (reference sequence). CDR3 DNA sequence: TGTGCCAGTAGTATAGGGGGCCTCGGTAGCACCGGGGAGCTGTTTTTT. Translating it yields CASSIGGLGSTGELFF.

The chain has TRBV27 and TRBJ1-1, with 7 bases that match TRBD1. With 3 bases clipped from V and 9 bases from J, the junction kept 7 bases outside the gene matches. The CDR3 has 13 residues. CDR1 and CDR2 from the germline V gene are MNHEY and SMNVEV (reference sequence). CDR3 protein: CASSLEQGLQAFF. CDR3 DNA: TGTGCCAGCAGTTTGGAACAGGGGTTACAAGCTTTCTTT.

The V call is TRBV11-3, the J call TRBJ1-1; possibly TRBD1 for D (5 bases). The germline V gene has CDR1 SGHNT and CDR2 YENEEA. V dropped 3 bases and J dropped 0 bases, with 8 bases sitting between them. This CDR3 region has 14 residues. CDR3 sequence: CASSLGRVNTEAFF. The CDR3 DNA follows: TGTGCCAGCAGCTTGGGACGGGTGAACACTGAAGCTTTCTTT.